These T cell receptor beta chains were read from a single sample in a study of T-cell reconstitution after alpha-beta-depleted transplantation in children. TCRdb fed the PCR reads into MiXCR, producing one record per CDR3 protein. The table shows some 440,000 distinct CDR3 sequences, with under 20% occurring only once. Sequencing used PBMCs, mostly from graft donor cells, obtained 360 days after TCRalphabeta/CD19-depleted stem cell transplant. The receptors shown here come from a boy under three years old who had a stem cell transplant for Wiskott-Aldrich syndrome, so the T cells may come from the graft donor. Each CDR3 is given with its conserved first and last residue. Each record gives: D gene, V gene, clone size, J gene, CDR3 protein, CDR3 DNA. The D gene is left open where the match is weak. Size values are once, few and many counts, or a class for expanded clones, and some rows have none.

D gene: TRBD2
V gene: TRBV5-1
clone size: -
J gene: TRBJ2-7
CDR3 protein: CASSLMGGSHYEQYF
CDR3 DNA: TGCGCCAGCAGCTTGATGGGGGGGTCACACTACGAGCAGTACTTC

D gene: -
V gene: TRBV21-1
clone size: -
J gene: TRBJ2-7
CDR3 protein: CASSTRFPDRGSSYEQYF
CDR3 DNA: TGTGCCAGCAGCACCAGATTCCCTGACAGGGGGTCTTCCTACGAGCAGTACTTC

D gene: TRBD1
V gene: TRBV4-1
clone size: -
J gene: TRBJ2-2
CDR3 protein: CASVPRQGYTGELFF
CDR3 DNA: TGCGCCAGCGTGCCGAGACAGGGGTACACCGGGGAGCTGTTTTTT

D gene: -
V gene: TRBV29-1
clone size: -
J gene: TRBJ1-2
CDR3 protein: CSVATATYGYTF
CDR3 DNA: TGCAGCGTTGCGACGGCCACCTATGGCTACACCTTC

D gene: -
V gene: TRBV6-5
clone size: many
J gene: TRBJ2-3
CDR3 protein: CASSYLPGFTDTQYF
CDR3 DNA: TGTGCCAGCAGTTACCTACCAGGCTTCACAGATACGCAGTATTTT

D gene: -
V gene: TRBV12-3/TRBV12-4
clone size: few
J gene: TRBJ1-6
CDR3 protein: CASSFRLGSPLHF
CDR3 DNA: TGTGCCAGCAGTTTCAGGCTAGGCTCACCCCTCCACTTT

D gene: -
V gene: TRBV6-5
clone size: few
J gene: TRBJ1-5
CDR3 protein: CASSYEAGHF
CDR3 DNA: TGTGCCAGCAGTTATGAGGCAGGGCATTTT

D gene: TRBD2
V gene: TRBV11-3
clone size: few
J gene: TRBJ2-1
CDR3 protein: CASSLPAGGPGEQFF
CDR3 DNA: TGTGCCAGCAGCTTACCGGCGGGAGGGCCCGGTGAGCAGTTCTTC

D gene: -
V gene: TRBV4-1
clone size: -
J gene: TRBJ1-5
CDR3 protein: CASSQEWTFGINQPQHF
CDR3 DNA: TGCGCCAGCAGCCAAGAATGGACTTTTGGGATCAATCAGCCCCAGCATTTT

D gene: -
V gene: TRBV5-1
clone size: few
J gene: TRBJ2-1
CDR3 protein: CASSWDFRHDEQFF
CDR3 DNA: TGCGCCAGCAGCTGGGACTTTCGACACGATGAGCAGTTCTTC

D gene: -
V gene: TRBV20-1
clone size: -
J gene: TRBJ2-7
CDR3 protein: CSARDGGDFYEQYF
CDR3 DNA: TGCAGTGCTAGAGACGGGGGAGATTTCTACGAGCAGTACTTC

D gene: -
V gene: TRBV28
clone size: -
J gene: TRBJ2-1
CDR3 protein: CASSLLGVGGNEQFF
CDR3 DNA: TGTGCCAGCAGCCTATTAGGGGTGGGGGGCAATGAGCAGTTCTTC

D gene: -
V gene: TRBV20-1
clone size: -
J gene: TRBJ2-3
CDR3 protein: CSAASPSTDTQYF
CDR3 DNA: TGCAGTGCGGCTAGCCCAAGCACAGATACGCAGTATTTT

D gene: -
V gene: TRBV2
clone size: -
J gene: TRBJ2-7
CDR3 protein: CASSNRVEQYF
CDR3 DNA: TGTGCCAGCAGCAACAGGGTCGAGCAGTACTTC

D gene: -
V gene: TRBV20-1
clone size: -
J gene: TRBJ1-6
CDR3 protein: CSARRGAGSPLHF
CDR3 DNA: TGCAGTGCTAGACGGGGGGCAGGTTCACCCCTCCACTTT

D gene: TRBD1
V gene: TRBV5-1
clone size: -
J gene: TRBJ2-6
CDR3 protein: CASSFRDSFSGANVLTF
CDR3 DNA: TGCGCCAGCAGCTTTAGGGACAGCTTCTCTGGGGCCAACGTCCTGACTTTC

D gene: TRBD2
V gene: TRBV2
clone size: few
J gene: TRBJ2-3
CDR3 protein: CASSRRGSSTDTQYF
CDR3 DNA: TGTGCCAGCAGTAGGCGGGGGAGTAGCACAGATACGCAGTATTTT

D gene: -
V gene: TRBV6-5
clone size: -
J gene: TRBJ2-5
CDR3 protein: CTSKGLETQYF
CDR3 DNA: TGTACCAGCAAGGGGTTGGAGACCCAGTACTTC

D gene: TRBD2
V gene: TRBV7-8
clone size: -
J gene: TRBJ2-5
CDR3 protein: CASTFQVGRPQETQYF
CDR3 DNA: TGTGCCAGCACCTTCCAGGTCGGGAGGCCCCAGGAGACCCAGTACTTC

D gene: -
V gene: TRBV6-5
clone size: once
J gene: TRBJ2-2
CDR3 protein: CASSYLRGSDTGELFF
CDR3 DNA: TGTGCCAGCAGTTACCTCCGAGGGTCGGACACCGGGGAGCTGTTTTTT

D gene: TRBD2
V gene: TRBV7-8
clone size: large
J gene: TRBJ2-5
CDR3 protein: CASSLELAGGGETQYF
CDR3 DNA: TGTGCCAGCAGCTTAGAACTAGCGGGAGGTGGGGAGACCCAGTACTTC

D gene: TRBD2
V gene: TRBV30
clone size: -
J gene: TRBJ2-7
CDR3 protein: CAWRGGTSGYREQYF
CDR3 DNA: TGTGCCTGGAGGGGGGGGACTAGCGGCTATCGGGAGCAGTACTTC

D gene: -
V gene: TRBV10-3
clone size: few
J gene: TRBJ2-1
CDR3 protein: CAISEGTASYNEQFF
CDR3 DNA: TGTGCCATCAGTGAGGGAACGGCCTCCTACAATGAGCAGTTCTTC